Shown below are 6 T cell receptor beta chains from a single sample sequenced in a study of Graves' ophthalmopathy and Graves' hyperthyroidism. RNA transcripts provided the template for amplifying TCR beta CDR3 regions. Investigators did first-round RT-PCR with HTBI primers, then second-round multiplex PCR. TCRdb re-analysed the multiplex PCR reads in MiXCR, keeping a single row per CDR3 protein. This repertoire shows 450,000 or so distinct CDR3 sequences, approximately 15% found once; its top ten account for about 10%. The material sequenced was blood. Every receptor here comes from a woman under 40 with Graves' ophthalmopathy.

The table lists this clonotype with many counts. This chain connects TRBV20-1 to TRBJ1-5, with D perhaps matching TRBD1 (6 bases). Per germline, CDR1 DFQATT and CDR2 SNEGSKA (reference sequence). The CDR3 sequence is 14 residues long. Trimming took 3 bases from V and 3 from J, leaving 12 bases between them. The CDR3 DNA reads as TGCAGTGCTAGGGGGGGGGGCGACAATCAGCCCCAGCATTTT. Protein product: CSARGGGDNQPQHF.

This clonotype has ten or more counts. This chain links TRBV11-2 with TRBJ2-5; D is undetermined. Trimming pared 5 bases from V and 1 base from J, leaving 11 bases between. Germline lookup yields CDR1 SGHAT and CDR2 FQNNGV. This CDR3 is built from 14 residues. The CDR3 reads CASSPRYSQETQYF. Here the CDR3 DNA reads TGTGCCAGCAGCCCGAGGTACAGCCAAGAGACCCAGTACTTC.

Comments on this clonotype: With a much larger clone just one base away, this may be a read error. The rearrangement uses TRBV9 and TRBJ2-2, with 9 bases lining up with TRBD2. CDR3 length equals 14 residues. Germline V CDR1 and CDR2: SGDLS, YYNGEE. The CDR3 loop reads CASSVRTSAGELLF. The CDR3 bases are TGTGCCAGCAGCGTCAGGACTAGCGCCGGGGAGCTGTTGTTT.

This clonotype was seen more than once but under ten times. The chain's CDR3 is CASSLRTGQSSYEQYF. The CDR3 DNA follows: TGTGCCAGTAGTCTTCGGACAGGGCAGAGCTCCTACGAGCAGTACTTC. This rearrangement joins TRBV19 to TRBJ2-7; TRBD1 matches 8 bases. Germline V gene lookup returns CDR1 LNHDA and CDR2 SQIVND (reference sequence). This CDR3 contains 16 residues. V lost 5 bases to trimming and J lost 0 bases; unmatched junction nucleotides: 9.

This clonotype was observed many times. DNA for the CDR3: TGTGCCAGCAGTTACCCGGGGACTAGGCAAGAGACCCAGTACTTC. It codes for CASSYPGTRQETQYF. This chain joins TRBV6-5 and TRBJ2-5, with 8 bases that match TRBD2. This CDR3 spans 15 amino acids. With 2 bases clipped from V and 2 bases from J, the junction kept 4 bases outside the gene matches. The germline gives CDR1 MNHEY, CDR2 SVGAGI.

This clonotype has more than one count but fewer than ten. The J gene is TRBJ2-7, the V gene TRBV2, with unresolved D. Trimming took 7 bases from V and 1 from J, leaving 8 bases between them. The CDR3 consists of 12 residues. Germline lookup yields CDR1 SNHLY and CDR2 FYNNEI. The CDR3 region is CASTQGSYEQYF. The CDR3 region has the DNA TGTGCCAGCACCCAAGGGTCCTACGAGCAGTACTTC.